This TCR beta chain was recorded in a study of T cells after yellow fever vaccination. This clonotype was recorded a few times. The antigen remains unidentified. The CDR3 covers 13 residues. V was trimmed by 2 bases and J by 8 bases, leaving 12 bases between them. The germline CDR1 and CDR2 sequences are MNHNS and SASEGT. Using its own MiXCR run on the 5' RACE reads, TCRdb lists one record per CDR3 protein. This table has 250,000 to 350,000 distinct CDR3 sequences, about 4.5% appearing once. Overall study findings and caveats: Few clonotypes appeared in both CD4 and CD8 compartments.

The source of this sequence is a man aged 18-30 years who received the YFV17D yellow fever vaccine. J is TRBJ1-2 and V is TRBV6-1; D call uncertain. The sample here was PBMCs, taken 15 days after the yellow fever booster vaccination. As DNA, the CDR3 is TGTGCCAGCAGTGAATGGAGATCCGGGGGCTACACCTTC. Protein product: CASSEWRSGGYTF.